One and the same sample provided the 29 T cell receptor beta chains below, sequenced in a study of CD8+ T cells in alopecia areata. As the sequencing template, cDNA was produced by extracting RNA and reverse transcribing it. TCRdb's table, derived via immunoSEQ multiplex PCR, lists solely in-frame clones and lacks some. This sample has some 240,000 clones, with 57% found just once. The sample was CD4+ T cells sorted from blood, taken at week 0. The receptor source for this set is a human donor with alopecia areata.

The table lists this clone with a few counts. The V and J genes are TRBV25-1 and TRBJ2-3, with unresolved D. This CDR3 contains 13 residues. The germline V gene has CDR1 MGHDK and CDR2 SYGVNS. Deletions cut 4 bases from V and 9 bases from J, with 14 bases between. The CDR3 loop reads CASSASSGSTQYF. As DNA, the CDR3 is TGTGCCAGCAGTGCCTCTTCCGGGTCAACGCAGTATTTT.

This clone came up a few times. The gene calls are TRBV7-9 and TRBJ1-3; no firm D call. The CDR3 is 13 residues long. Per the germline V gene, CDR1 is SEHNR and CDR2 is FQNEAQ (reference sequence). V dropped 6 bases and J dropped 4 bases, with 10 bases sitting between them. The DNA of the CDR3 is TGTGCCAGCAGAACTGTGGAGGGAAACACCATATATTTT. It yields the protein CASRTVEGNTIYF.

This clone showed up just a few times. The chain has TRBV5-1 and TRBJ2-7; 9 bases map to TRBD1. Trimming at V came to 3 bases and at J to 4 bases, leaving 8 bases not matched to a gene. The CDR3 runs 15 residues. The germline CDR1 and CDR2 sequences are SGHRS and YFSETQ. CDR3 residues: CASSSPRTGAYEQYF. The CDR3 DNA follows: TGCGCCAGCAGCTCTCCTCGGACAGGGGCTTACGAGCAGTACTTC. The whole variable domain, filled in from reference TRBV5-1 and TRBJ2-7, reads KAGVTQTPRYLIKTRGQQVTLSCSPISGHRSVSWYQQTPGQGLQFLFEYFSETQRNKGNFPGRFSGRQFSNSRSEMNVSTLELGDSALYLCASSSPRTGAYEQYFGPGTRLTVT.

The chain is built from TRBV9 and TRBJ2-2; D not certain. V shed 8 bases and J shed 6 bases, with 11 bases lying between them. The CDR3 runs 12 residues. The V gene's germline CDR1 is SGDLS and CDR2 YYNGEE. The CDR3 region is CASSFGSGELFF. The CDR3, as DNA: TGTGCCAGTTCTTTCGGTTCCGGGGAGCTGTTTTTT.

The chain has TRBV7-2 and TRBJ1-2, with D possibly being TRBD1 (5 bases). V lost 7 bases and J lost 4, with 13 bases in between. The CDR3 loop spans 13 amino acids. Germline V gene data show CDR1 as SGHTA and CDR2 as FQGNSA. The CDR3 region has the DNA TGTGCCAGCACCCGCCAGGGCTTCTATGGCTACACCTTC. This codes for CASTRQGFYGYTF.

This chain connects TRBV4-2 to TRBJ1-2; D gene ambiguous. This CDR3 is 15 amino acids long. Germline CDR1 reads LGHNA; CDR2 reads YNFKEQ. Trimming stripped 1 base from V and 4 bases from J, with 13 bases between. CDR3 region: CASSQAVDTPYGYTF. The CDR3, as DNA: TGTGCCAGCAGCCAAGCGGTCGACACCCCCTATGGCTACACCTTC.

The chain carries TRBV29-1 and TRBJ1-2; D is unresolved. CDR3 length: 12 amino acids. From germline, CDR1 is SQVTM and CDR2 ANQGSEA. The V gene lost 2 bases and the J gene lost 0 bases, with 4 bases spanning the gap. In DNA form, the CDR3 reads TGCAGCGTTGAAAAAGCTAACTATGGCTACACCTTC. It specifies CSVEKANYGYTF.

This clone appeared once. This rearrangement joins TRBV13 to TRBJ2-2; maybe TRBD1 (6 bases). Germline-derived CDR1 and CDR2 are PRHDT and FYEKMQ (reference sequence). The CDR3 sequence is 13 residues long. Trimming took off 10 bases at V and 6 bases at J, with 15 bases between the two ends. The CDR3 DNA is TGTGCCAACAACATCAGGGGTTCCGGGGAGCTGTTTTTT. It specifies CANNIRGSGELFF.

As regards this clone: A junction end diverges from the germline sequence, so it may reflect a read error. This sequence joins TRBV20-1 and TRBJ1-2, with D unresolved. The CDR3 has 10 amino acids. CDR1 is DFQATT, CDR2 SNEGSKA, per germline (reference sequence). For the CDR3, the DNA is TGCAGTGCTCCCTCGGTTTATCCCGTCTTC. This encodes CSAPSVYPVF.

This clone was counted between two and nine times. This sequence joins TRBV9 and TRBJ2-2, with D hard to call. Trimming removed 0 bases from V and 7 bases from J, with 4 bases in between. CDR1 is SGDLS and CDR2 is YYNGEE in the germline V gene. The CDR3 runs to 12 residues. For the CDR3, the DNA is TGTGCCAGCAGCGTAGTAGTCGGGGAGCTGTTTTTT. Amino acid sequence: CASSVVVGELFF.

The chain joins TRBV25-1 to TRBJ1-4; 8 positions match TRBD1. Trimming cost V 0 bases and J 7 bases; bases outside gene matches: 4. CDR3 length equals 15 residues. Germline V gene lookup returns CDR1 MGHDK and CDR2 SYGVNS. In DNA, the CDR3 is TGTGCCAGCAGTGAATATCAGGGGGCCGGTGAAAAACTGTTTTTT. As protein: CASSEYQGAGEKLFF.

J is TRBJ1-2 and V is TRBV7-9; tentative D call: TRBD1 (5 bases). V was shortened by 3 bases and J by 2 bases, with 7 bases between the two germline ends. CDR1 SEHNR and CDR2 FQNEAQ come from the germline V gene (reference sequence). This CDR3 has 13 residues. CDR3: CASSLGVNYGYTF. CDR3 nucleotides: TGTGCCAGCAGCTTGGGGGTAAACTATGGCTACACCTTC.

J is TRBJ2-1 and V is TRBV25-1, with 12 bases lining up with TRBD2. The V and J ends lost 8 bases and 0 bases, in that order; junction bases with no gene match: 8. The CDR3 runs to 17 residues. The germline CDR1 and CDR2 sequences are MGHDK and SYGVNS. The CDR3, as DNA: TGTGCCAGCTCCGGGACTAGCGGGCCCACCTCCTACAATGAGCAGTTCTTC. Its translation: CASSGTSGPTSYNEQFF.

This chain uses TRBV18 with TRBJ1-4, with 11 nucleotides matching TRBD1. V shed 6 bases and J 4 bases; nucleotides not matched to a gene: 7. The CDR3 covers 16 residues. Germline values: CDR1 KGHSH, CDR2 LQKENI. The CDR3 nucleotides read TGTGCCAGCTCTGGACAGGGGGCAGGATATAATGAAAAACTGTTTTTT. Its translation is CASSGQGAGYNEKLFF.

The CDR3 loop reads CSVDGAGGSTDTQYF. The CDR3 DNA reads as TGCAGCGTTGACGGAGCGGGAGGGAGCACAGATACGCAGTATTTT. V is TRBV29-1 and J is TRBJ2-3, with TRBD2 identical over 10 bases. This CDR3 comprises 15 residues. V shed 3 bases and J 0 bases; nucleotides not matched to a gene: 3. Germline V gene sequence: CDR1 SQVTM, CDR2 ANQGSEA.

In this sample, this clone turned up a few times. This rearrangement joins TRBV6-5 to TRBJ1-1, with 8 bases matching TRBD1. The CDR3 extends over 14 amino acids. Germline V gene sequence: CDR1 MNHEY, CDR2 SVGAGI. V shed 5 bases, J shed 5 bases, and the junction held 7 bases outside the gene matches. CDR3 sequence reads: CASSPSRDRTEAFF. The DNA of the CDR3 is TGTGCCAGCAGTCCTTCCAGGGACAGGACTGAAGCTTTCTTT.

This clone was found a few times. This chain uses TRBV2 with TRBJ2-1; D is perhaps TRBD2 (6 bases). This CDR3 comprises 14 residues. Germline V gene sequence: CDR1 SNHLY, CDR2 FYNNEI. The V and J ends lost 6 bases and 6 bases respectively, with 15 bases between them. The CDR3 here is CASSETGRGNEQFF. As DNA, the CDR3 is TGTGCCAGCAGCGAAACGGGGCGGGGCAATGAGCAGTTCTTC.

The chain uses TRBV6-5 and TRBJ1-2; D is unclear. Trimming stripped 6 bases from V and 6 bases from J, with 20 bases between. This CDR3 has 15 amino acids. The V gene's germline CDR1 is MNHEY and CDR2 SVGAGI. CDR3 protein: CASSPSRRVRDGYTF. The CDR3 region has the DNA TGTGCCAGCAGCCCAAGTCGGCGGGTGAGGGATGGCTACACCTTC.

This chain uses TRBV7-9 with TRBJ1-5, with D tentatively TRBD1 (6 bases). V lost 1 base to trimming and J lost 3 bases, with 7 bases between them. Germline V gene sequence: CDR1 SEHNR, CDR2 FQNEAQ (reference sequence). The CDR3 has 14 residues. CDR3 DNA: TGTGCCAGCAGCTTAGGGACAGACAATCAGCCCCAGCATTTT. This sequence encodes CASSLGTDNQPQHF.

V usage is TRBV30 and J usage is TRBJ2-7; TRBD1 aligns across 7 bases. The trim removed 1 base at V and 3 bases at J, leaving 6 bases unmatched. The CDR3 consists of 14 residues. Per germline, CDR1 GTSNPN and CDR2 SVGIG (reference sequence). CDR3 protein: CAWSAGTAVYEQYF. The DNA of the CDR3 is TGTGCCTGGAGTGCTGGGACAGCGGTCTACGAGCAGTACTTC.

This sequence joins TRBV2 and TRBJ2-5; perhaps TRBD1 as D (5 bases). The length of the CDR3 is 16 residues. V lost 4 bases and J 1 base, leaving 16 bases between the germline ends. Germline-derived CDR1 and CDR2 are SNHLY and FYNNEI. The CDR3 DNA is TGTGCCAGCAGTGTAAGGGGATTGGGAACCCAAGAGACCCAGTACTTC. It codes for CASSVRGLGTQETQYF.

This chain joins TRBV6-4 and TRBJ1-1; D unresolved. CDR1 and CDR2 from the germline V gene are MRHNA and SNTAGT. Trimming shortened V by 3 bases and J by 6 bases, and 20 bases separated the two germline ends. The CDR3 covers 16 residues. In nucleotides, the CDR3 is TGTGCCAGCAGTGAGTCGAGTTTTGGTATCGGGGCTGAAGCTTTCTTT. Translation gives CASSESSFGIGAEAFF.

The J gene is TRBJ1-1, the V gene TRBV30; 7 positions match TRBD1. Germline values: CDR1 GTSNPN, CDR2 SVGIG (reference sequence). This CDR3 is 13 amino acids long. V lost 5 bases to trimming and J lost 2 bases; unmatched junction nucleotides: 5. The CDR3 sequence is CAWVGTENTEAFF. The CDR3 DNA sequence: TGTGCCTGGGTAGGGACAGAAAACACTGAAGCTTTCTTT. Drawing the rest from reference TRBV30 and TRBJ1-1, the complete variable domain is SQTIHQWPATLVQPVGSPLSLECTVEGTSNPNLYWYRQAAGRGLQLLFYSVGIGQISSEVPQNLSASRPQDRQFILSSKKLLLSDSGFYLCAWVGTENTEAFFGQGTRLTVV.

The rearrangement links TRBV18 to TRBJ1-2; TRBD1 matches 8 bases. V was pared by 3 bases and J by 0 bases, with 9 bases of the junction left unmatched. The CDR3 loop spans 17 amino acids. The germline CDR1 and CDR2 sequences are KGHSH and LQKENI. This CDR3 reads CASSPSGQDPSNYGYTF. For the CDR3, the DNA is TGTGCCAGCTCACCTTCGGGACAGGACCCCTCTAACTATGGCTACACCTTC.

By frequency in the sample, this clone is medium-sized (0.01 to 0.1%). The gene calls are TRBV29-1 and TRBJ1-1; 7 bases match TRBD1. Per germline, CDR1 SQVTM and CDR2 ANQGSEA. With V trimmed by 4 bases and J by 2 bases, 4 bases remained unmatched. The CDR3 is made up of 13 amino acids. CDR3 coding DNA: TGCAGCGTTGGGACAGGACTAAACACTGAAGCTTTCTTT. The encoded protein is CSVGTGLNTEAFF.

This clone was seen only a few times. The V call is TRBV5-1, the J call TRBJ2-7, with a tentative D call TRBD2 (6 bases). V gave up 0 bases and J gave up 4 bases, with 14 bases separating them. The CDR3 length is 15 residues. CDR1 is SGHRS and CDR2 is YFSETQ in the germline V gene. CDR3 nucleotides: TGCGCCAGCAGCTTGGCGGCAGGGAGGTCGTACGAGCAGTACTTC. Its protein is CASSLAAGRSYEQYF.

This clone was detected only a few times. The genes are TRBV7-8 and TRBJ1-1, with D perhaps matching TRBD1 (6 bases). CDR1 and CDR2 from the germline V gene are SGHVS and FQNEAQ. The CDR3 covers 15 residues. Trimming stripped 6 bases from V and 4 bases from J, with 18 bases between. CDR3 loop: CASRPRARGGTEAFF. The DNA of the CDR3 is TGTGCCAGCAGGCCTCGGGCTAGGGGGGGCACTGAAGCTTTCTTT.

The CDR3 DNA sequence: TGTGCCTTGAGGTCAATTAACTATGGCTACACCTTC. Amino acids: CALRSINYGYTF. The rearrangement joins TRBV30 to TRBJ1-2, with unresolved D. Germline CDR1 and CDR2: GTSNPN and SVGIG (reference sequence). The length of the CDR3 is 12 residues. V lost 7 bases, J lost 1 base, and 10 bases lay in between.

The chain combines TRBV29-1 with TRBJ1-2; perhaps TRBD1 as D (6 bases). The germline gives CDR1 SQVTM, CDR2 ANQGSEA. The germline V and J ends were trimmed by 2 bases and 6 bases, with 10 bases remaining between them. This CDR3 comprises 12 residues. CDR3 in DNA: TGCAGCGTTGAAAGGGCAGGGGATGGCTACACCTTC. This codes for CSVERAGDGYTF. Full variable domain (missing parts from reference TRBV29-1 and TRBJ1-2): SAVISQKPSRDICQRGTSLTIQCQVDSQVTMMFWYRQQPGQSLTLIATANQGSEATYESGFVIDKFPISRPNLTFSTLTVSNMSPEDSSIYLCSVERAGDGYTFGSGTRLTVV.